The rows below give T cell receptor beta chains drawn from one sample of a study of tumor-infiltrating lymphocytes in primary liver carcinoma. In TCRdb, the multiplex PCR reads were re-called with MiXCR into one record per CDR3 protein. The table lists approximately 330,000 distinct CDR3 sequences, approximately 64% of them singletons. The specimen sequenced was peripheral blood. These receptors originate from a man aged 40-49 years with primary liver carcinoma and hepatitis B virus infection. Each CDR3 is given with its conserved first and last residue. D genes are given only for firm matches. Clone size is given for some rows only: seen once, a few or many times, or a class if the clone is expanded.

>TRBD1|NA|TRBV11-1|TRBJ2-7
CASSPDRDDQYF
TGTGCCAGCAGCCCGGACAGGGACGATCAATACTTC
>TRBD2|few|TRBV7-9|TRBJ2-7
CASSSRLAGTSYEQYF
TGTGCCAGCAGCTCTCGACTAGCGGGTACCTCCTACGAGCAGTACTTC
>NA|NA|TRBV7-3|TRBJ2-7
CASSSGLNSYEQYF
TGTGCCAGCAGCTCGGGACTCAATTCCTACGAGCAGTACTTC
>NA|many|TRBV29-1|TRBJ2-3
CSVEGRGAGASDTQYF
TGCAGCGTTGAGGGTAGGGGTGCAGGGGCTTCAGATACGCAGTATTTT
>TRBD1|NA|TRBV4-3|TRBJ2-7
CASNLHRGPYEQYF
TGCGCCAGCAACCTCCACAGGGGGCCATATGAGCAGTACTTC
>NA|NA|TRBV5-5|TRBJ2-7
CASSLHGAGDPYELYF
TGTGCCAGCAGCTTACACGGGGCAGGGGATCCCTACGAGCTGTACTTC
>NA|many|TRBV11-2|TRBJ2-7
CASSLHRYEQYF
TGTGCCAGCAGCTTACACCGCTACGAGCAGTACTTC
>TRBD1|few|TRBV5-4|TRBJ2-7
CASSSGTGLDEQYF
TGTGCCAGCAGCTCCGGGACAGGTCTCGACGAGCAGTACTTC
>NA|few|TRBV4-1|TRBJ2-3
CASSQVRGDTQYF
TGCGCCAGCAGCCAAGTTCGGGGAGATACGCAGTACTTT
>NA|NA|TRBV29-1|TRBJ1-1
CSVVLDLNTEALF
TGCAGCGTTGTGCTGGACCTGAACACTGAGGCTCTCTTT
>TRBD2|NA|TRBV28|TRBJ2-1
CACSFDRLSERELNEQFF
TGTGCCTGCAGTTTCGACCGCCTATCTGAGCGGGAGCTTAATGAGCAGTTCTTC
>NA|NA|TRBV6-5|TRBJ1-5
CASRRTDDSNQPPHF
TGTGCCAGCAGACGGACAGATGATAGCAATCAGCCCCCTCATTTT
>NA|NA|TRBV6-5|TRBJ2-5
CASSYLGSGQQTQYF
TGTGCCAGCAGTTACTTAGGCTCAGGGCAACAGACCCAGTACTTC
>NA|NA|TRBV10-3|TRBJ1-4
CAISESGTTNGKLFF
TGTGCCATCAGTGAGTCAGGGACAACTAATGGAAAACTGTTTTTT
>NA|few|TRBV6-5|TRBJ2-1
CASSYSPSSYNEQFF
TGTGCCAGCAGTTACTCGCCTAGCAGTTACAATGAGCAGTTCTTC
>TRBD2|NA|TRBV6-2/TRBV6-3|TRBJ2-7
CASNLSGTSYEQYF
TGTGCCAGCAATCTTAGCGGGACCTCCTACGAGCAGTACTTC
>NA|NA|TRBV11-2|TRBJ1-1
CASRPYPVTEAFF
TGTGCCAGCAGACCTTACCCCGTCACAGAAGCTTTCTTT
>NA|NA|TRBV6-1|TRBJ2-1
CASSEQPQGNEQFF
TGTGCCAGTAGTGAACAGCCTCAAGGGAATGAGCAGTTCTTC
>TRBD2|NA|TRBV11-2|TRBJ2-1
CASSSVTGLAGGTLNDQFF
TGTGCCAGCAGCTCGGTCACGGGACTAGCGGGAGGGACCTTGAATGATCAGTTCTTC
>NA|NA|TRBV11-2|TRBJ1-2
CASSLDLHRKYGYTF
TGTGCCAGCAGCTTAGATCTACACAGAAAGTATGGCTACACCTTT
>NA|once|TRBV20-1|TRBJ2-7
CSAHFHYEQYF
TGCAGTGCTCATTTCCACTACGAGCAGTACTTC
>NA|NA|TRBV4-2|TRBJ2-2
CASSQGDRNTRELFF
TGTGCCAGCAGTCAGGGAGACAGGAACACCAGGGAGCTGTTTTTT
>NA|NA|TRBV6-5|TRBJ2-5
CASTSSPSGQETQYF
TGTGCCAGCACCTCGTCGCCCTCTGGGCAAGAGACCCAGTACTTC
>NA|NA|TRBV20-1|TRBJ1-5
CSARAVGGNQPQHF
TGCAGTGCTAGAGCAGTGGGGGGCAATCAGCCCCAGCATTTT
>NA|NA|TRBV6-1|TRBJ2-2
CASSLVAGSDTGELFF
TGTGCCAGCAGTCTTGTGGCAGGGAGCGACACCGGGGAGCTGTTTTTT
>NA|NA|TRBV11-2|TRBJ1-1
CASSLEPAGRSAFF
TGTGCCAGCAGCTTAGAACCGGCCGGGCGCTCGGCTTTCTTT
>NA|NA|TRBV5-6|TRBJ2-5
CASSSTGRQTQYF
TGTGCCAGCAGTTCCACAGGGCGACAGACCCAGTACTTC
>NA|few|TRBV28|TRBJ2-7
CASRPGGPLTHYEQYF
TGTGCCAGCAGACCCGGCGGACCACTTACCCACTACGAGCAGTACTTC
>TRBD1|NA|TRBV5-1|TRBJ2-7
CASGLSTGIHEQYF
TGCGCCAGCGGTTTATCGACAGGGATCCACGAACAGTACTTC
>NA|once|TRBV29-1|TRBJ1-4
CSVGHEKLFF
TGCAGCGTTGGGCATGAAAAACTGTTTTTT
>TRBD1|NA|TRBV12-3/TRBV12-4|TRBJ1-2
CASSSYEGQSYGYTF
TGTGCCAGCAGCTCTTATGAGGGACAGTCCTATGGCTACACCTTC
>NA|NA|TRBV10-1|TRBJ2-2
CVSSKGLAPGELFF
TGCGTCAGCAGTAAGGGCCTGGCTCCCGGGGAGCTGTTTTTT
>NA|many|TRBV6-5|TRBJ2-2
CASGHNTGELFF
TGTGCCAGCGGGCACAACACCGGGGAGCTGTTTTTT
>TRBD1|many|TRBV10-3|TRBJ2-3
CAISEADRLTDTQYF
TGTGCCATCAGTGAAGCGGACAGGCTCACAGATACGCAGTATTTT
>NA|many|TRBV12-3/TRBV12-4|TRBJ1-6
CASSSRQERTYNSPLHF
TGTGCCAGCAGTTCCCGACAGGAGAGAACCTATAATTCACCCCTCCACTTT
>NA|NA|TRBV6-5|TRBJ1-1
CANIQLGVSSTEAFF
TGTGCCAACATACAACTGGGGGTATCTAGCACTGAAGCTTTCTTT
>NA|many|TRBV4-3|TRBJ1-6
CASSPKLLQGSPLHF
TGCGCCAGCAGCCCCAAGCTACTGCAGGGTTCACCCCTCCACTTT
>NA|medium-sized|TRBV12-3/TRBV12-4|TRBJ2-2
CASSLRPGELFF
TGTGCCAGCAGCCTCCGTCCCGGGGAGCTGTTTTTT
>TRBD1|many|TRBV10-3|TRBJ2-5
CAISPRTGSETQYF
TGTGCCATCAGCCCTAGGACAGGGTCGGAGACCCAGTACTTC